This T cell receptor beta chain was observed in a study of CD8 T cells in ankylosing spondylitis. This clonotype appeared many times. What it recognizes is unknown. The CDR3 totals 16 residues. The germline V and J ends were trimmed by 0 bases and 4 bases, with 13 bases remaining between them. Looked up from germline, CDR1 is MDHEN and CDR2 is SYDVKM. Points from the study as a whole: Several highly homologous variants made up a TCR beta motif, and this motif appeared characteristic of ankylosing spondylitis blood. Clones linked with disease were CD8+ and fairly uncommon in the peripheral blood. Prior literature has documented some motif variants in synovial fluid and blood from reactive arthritis. Within matched ankylosing spondylitis synovial fluid, disease-linked clones were reportedly significantly enriched.

For TCR beta, libraries came from quantitative 5'-RACE with molecular barcodes. TCRdb itself ran the 5' RACE reads through MiXCR, one entry per CDR3 protein. This table has some 840,000 distinct CDR3 sequences, about an eighth appearing once. Material for sequencing was blood, either unsorted or a sorted T cell fraction (not recorded which). This chain uses TRBV28 with TRBJ1-5; D gene unclear. The sequence was collected from a male donor with ankylosing spondylitis. Here the CDR3 DNA reads TGTGCCAGCAGTTTATGGTCTGGGCCTTCGAATCAGCCCCAGCATTTT. Translating it yields CASSLWSGPSNQPQHF.